The present entry profiles one T cell receptor (beta chain) with its context. This sample is drawn from a study of cytomegalovirus exposure and HLA in healthy donors. Looked up from germline, CDR1 is SGHNT and CDR2 is YENEEA. The CDR3 runs to 15 residues. V lost 1 base, J lost 3 bases, and 6 bases stayed unmatched. PCR amplification relied on 60 Vbeta primers (plus 13 Jbeta primers). As processed by the authors: Later, an analysis found roughly 80 million unique TCR beta chains, and 8.5 million to 12 million of these were shared. TCRdb's copy holds only in-frame clones and misses some; the assay was immunoSEQ multiplex PCR. The DNA gave D and trimming, while V, J and clone size come from that table. Here the sample spans about 130,000 clones, around 70% being singletons.

Sequenced sample: PBMCs. This chain connects TRBV11-3 to TRBJ2-7, with 7 bases identical to TRBD2. The TCR was taken from a man in his forties in good health and CMV-seropositive. The DNA of the CDR3 is TGTGCCAGCAGCTTAGGTGGCGGGGGATACTACGAGCAGTACTTC. This translates into CASSLGGGGYYEQYF. The whole variable domain, remainder taken from reference TRBV11-3 and TRBJ2-7, is EAGVVQSPRYKIIEKKQPVAFWCNPISGHNTLYWYLQNLGQGPELLIRYENEEAVDDSQLPKDRFSAERLKGVDSTLKIQPAELGDSAVYLCASSLGGGGYYEQYFGPGTRLTVT.